What follows is one T cell receptor beta chain and its context. Its antigen is not identified. The germline gives CDR1 SGHTS, CDR2 YDEGEE. The CDR3 covers 15 residues. V lost 4 bases to trimming and J lost 5 bases, with 19 bases between them. The data stem from a study of cytomegalovirus exposure and HLA in healthy donors. The study's findings and limits: CMV serostatus was the only recorded immune exposure for donors. HLA-A and HLA-B allele assignments for most subjects were reportedly predicted accurately using TCR beta sequences. According to an earlier analysis, most TCR beta V segments yielded productive rearrangements about 87% or about 30% of the time.

The PCR employed 60 Vbeta primers together with 13 Jbeta primers. TCRdb keeps only in-frame clones here, not all; method: immunoSEQ multiplex PCR. This table has 150,000 to 200,000 clones, approximately 80% appearing once. Material for sequencing was PBMCs. The V call is TRBV5-8, the J call TRBJ2-7; a possible D gene is TRBD2 (5 bases). The clonotype originates from a woman aged 25 to 39 in good health and CMV-seronegative. The CDR3 nucleotides are TGTGCCAGCAGCCATCGACTACGACTTGGGGACGAGCAGTACTTC. Amino acids: CASSHRLRLGDEQYF.